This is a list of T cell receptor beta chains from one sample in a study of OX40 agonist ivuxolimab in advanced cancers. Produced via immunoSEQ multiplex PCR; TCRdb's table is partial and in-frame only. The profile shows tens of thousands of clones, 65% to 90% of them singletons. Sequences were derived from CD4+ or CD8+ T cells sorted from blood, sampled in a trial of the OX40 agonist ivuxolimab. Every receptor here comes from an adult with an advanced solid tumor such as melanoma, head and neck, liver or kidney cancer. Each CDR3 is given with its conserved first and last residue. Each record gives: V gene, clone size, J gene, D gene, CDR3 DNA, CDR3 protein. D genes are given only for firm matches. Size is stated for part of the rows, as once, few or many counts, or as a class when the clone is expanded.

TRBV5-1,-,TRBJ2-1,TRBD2,TGCGCCAGCAGCCCCCTTGGTAGCGGGGGCATGAATGAGCAGTTCTTC,CASSPLGSGGMNEQFF
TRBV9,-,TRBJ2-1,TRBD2,TGTGCCAGCAGCCCTAGCGGGAGGGCAAGGGATGAGCAGTTCTTC,CASSPSGRARDEQFF
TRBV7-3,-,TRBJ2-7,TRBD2,TGTGCCAGCAGCTTAATCGGGACTAGCGGTAGCTCCTACGAGCAGTACTTC,CASSLIGTSGSSYEQYF
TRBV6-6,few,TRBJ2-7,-,TGTGCCAGCAGCCTATACGCTAGCTACGAGCAGTACTTC,CASSLYASYEQYF
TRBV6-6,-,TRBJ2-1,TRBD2,TGTGCCAGCAGGTTCGCGGGAGAAGGCAATGAGCAGTTCTTC,CASRFAGEGNEQFF
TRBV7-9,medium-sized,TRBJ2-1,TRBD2,TGTGCCAGCAGCCTGACTAGCCTCGACAATGAGCAGTTCTTC,CASSLTSLDNEQFF
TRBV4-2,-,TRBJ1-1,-,TGTGCCAGCAGTTTGATGAACACTGAAGCTTTCTTT,CASSLMNTEAFF
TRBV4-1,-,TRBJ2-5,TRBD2,TGCGCCAGCAGCCAATCCATGTATAGCGGGGGGATTCGACAAGAGACCCAGTACTTC,CASSQSMYSGGIRQETQYF
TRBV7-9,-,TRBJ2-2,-,TGTGCCAGCGAGCTCCCCGGGGAGCTGTTTTTT,CASELPGELFF
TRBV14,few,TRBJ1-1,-,TGTGCCAGCAGCCCCTGGGGGAATGAAGCTTTCTTT,CASSPWGNEAFF
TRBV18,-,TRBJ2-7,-,TGTGCCAGCTCACCCGGGGGCAGGGGCGCCCACGAGCAGTACTTC,CASSPGGRGAHEQYF
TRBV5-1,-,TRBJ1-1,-,TGCGCCAGCAGCGGACAGTCTGAAGCTTTCTTT,CASSGQSEAFF
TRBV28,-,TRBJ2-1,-,TGTGCCAGCAGTTTCCCAGGTTCCGGGAATGAGCAGTTCTTC,CASSFPGSGNEQFF
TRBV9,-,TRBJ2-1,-,TGTGCCAGCAGCGGACCTTATCAGGGGTATGAGCAGTTCTTC,CASSGPYQGYEQFF
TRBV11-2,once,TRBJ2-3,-,TGTGCCAGCAGCTTAGGGGAGACGCAGTATTTT,CASSLGETQYF
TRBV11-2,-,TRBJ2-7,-,TGTGCCAGCAGCCCACAGGACTCCGCCATCTACGAGCAGTACTTC,CASSPQDSAIYEQYF
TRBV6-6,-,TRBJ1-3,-,TGTGCCAGCAGTTACAATGGGGTTGACACCATATATTTT,CASSYNGVDTIYF
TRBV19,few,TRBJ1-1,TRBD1,TGTGCCAGTAGGGACAGGGGGCAGAACGCTGAAGCTTTCTTT,CASRDRGQNAEAFF
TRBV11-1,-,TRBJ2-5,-,TGTGCCAGCAGTTATTCCGGGAACAGTGGGGCCCAGTACTTC,CASSYSGNSGAQYF
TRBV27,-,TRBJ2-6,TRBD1,TGTGCCAGCAGCCGAATGCCGGGACAGGGGCCCTCTGGGGCCAACGTCCTGACTTTC,CASSRMPGQGPSGANVLTF
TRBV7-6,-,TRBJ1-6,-,TGTGCCAGCAGCTTAGCTGCCGGGTATAATTCACCCCTCCACTTT,CASSLAAGYNSPLHF
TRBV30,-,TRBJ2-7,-,TGTGCCTGGAGTGTAGGGGGGGCCGAGAACGAGCAGTACTTC,CAWSVGGAENEQYF
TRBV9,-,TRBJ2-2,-,TGTGCCAGCAGCGTAGGGTGGGGAAAGTGGAACACCGGGGAGCTGTTTTTT,CASSVGWGKWNTGELFF
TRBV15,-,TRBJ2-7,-,TGTGCCACCAGCAGCGACAGGCCTTTGGGGCTAAATATTTACGAGCAGTACTTC,CATSSDRPLGLNIYEQYF
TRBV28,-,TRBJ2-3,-,TGTGCCAGCAGTCTTACACCCGGAGATACGCAGTATTTT,CASSLTPGDTQYF
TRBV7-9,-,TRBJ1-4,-,TGTGCCAGCAGTAGCAACAGGGAGGGCTCTGGAAAACTGTTTTTT,CASSSNREGSGKLFF
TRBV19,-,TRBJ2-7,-,TGTGCCAGTAGTGCGGGCGGCTACGAGCAGTACTTC,CASSAGGYEQYF
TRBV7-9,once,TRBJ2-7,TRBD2,TGTGCCATCATGACGGGAGGCGCCTACGAGCAGTACTTC,CAIMTGGAYEQYF
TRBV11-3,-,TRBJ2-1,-,TGTGCCAGCAGCTTAAAGGGAGAAAGGCCGAACAATGAGCAGTTCTTC,CASSLKGERPNNEQFF
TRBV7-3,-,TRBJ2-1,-,TGTGCCAGCAGCTTAGGGGGCCTGAACTACAATGAGCAGTTCTTC,CASSLGGLNYNEQFF
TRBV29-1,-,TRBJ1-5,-,TGCAGCGTTGAAGACCCAAGGGGGGCCAATCAGCCCCAGCATTTT,CSVEDPRGANQPQHF
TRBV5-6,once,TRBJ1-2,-,TGTGCCAGCAGTCGATCAGGTTTTGGGGATGGCTACACCTTC,CASSRSGFGDGYTF
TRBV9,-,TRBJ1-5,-,TGTGCCAGCAGCGCCGACTTGATGGGACAGCCCCAGCATTTT,CASSADLMGQPQHF
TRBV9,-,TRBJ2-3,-,TGTGCCAGCAGCGCCGTAGTAGTAGAAGATTCGACAGGTTTTTCAGATACGCAGTATTTT,CASSAVVVEDSTGFSDTQYF
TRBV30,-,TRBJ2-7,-,TGTGCCTGGAGTGTACTCTTGGGTAACGAGCAGTACTTC,CAWSVLLGNEQYF
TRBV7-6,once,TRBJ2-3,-,TGTGCCAGCAGCTTAACAGGCCCAGATACGCAGTATTTT,CASSLTGPDTQYF
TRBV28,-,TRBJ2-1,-,TGTGCCAGCAGTTTTGGTCCCTCAGACTACAATGAGCAGTTCTTC,CASSFGPSDYNEQFF
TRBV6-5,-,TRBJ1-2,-,TGTGCCAGCAGCCTAGACAGTTTTATTAACTATGGCTACACCTTC,CASSLDSFINYGYTF
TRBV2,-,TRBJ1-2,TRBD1,TGTGCCAGCAGGAGGCCGACAGGGGGTACTTTCTATGGCTACACCTTC,CASRRPTGGTFYGYTF
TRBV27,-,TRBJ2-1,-,TGTGCCAGCAGTACCCTGGCCCCTTTACGCAATGAGCAGTTCTTC,CASSTLAPLRNEQFF
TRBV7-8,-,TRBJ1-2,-,TGTGCCAGCAGCTTAGGGGCAGTCGGCTACACCTTC,CASSLGAVGYTF
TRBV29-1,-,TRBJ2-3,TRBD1,TGCAGCGTTGAAGACGTTTTGGGACAGAAGAGCACAGATACGCAGTATTTT,CSVEDVLGQKSTDTQYF
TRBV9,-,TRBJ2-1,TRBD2,TGTGCCAGCAGCGTAAAAGCTAGCGGGACTCAGCCCTACAATGAGCAGTTCTTC,CASSVKASGTQPYNEQFF
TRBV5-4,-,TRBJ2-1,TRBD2,TGTGCCAGCAGCTCCTTAGCGGGGGGCTATTACAATGAGCAGTTCTTC,CASSSLAGGYYNEQFF
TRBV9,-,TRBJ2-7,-,TGTGCCAGCAGCGTAAGTTCTTTCGGCGGTGACGAGCAGTACTTC,CASSVSSFGGDEQYF
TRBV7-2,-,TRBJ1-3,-,TGTGCCAGCAGCTTACTCGGGAGCACGACCTATGGAAACACCATATATTTT,CASSLLGSTTYGNTIYF
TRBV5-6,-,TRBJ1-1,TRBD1,TGTGCCAGCAGCTTCGGGACAGGGCCTGAAGCTTTCTTT,CASSFGTGPEAFF
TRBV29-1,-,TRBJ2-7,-,TGCAGCGTTTTAGGTGAGGGCGTCTCCTACGAGCAGTACTTC,CSVLGEGVSYEQYF
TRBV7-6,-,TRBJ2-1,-,TGTGCCAGCAGCTTAGGAAATGAGCAGTTCTTC,CASSLGNEQFF
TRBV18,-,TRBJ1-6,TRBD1,TGTGCCAGCTCACGCAACGACAGGGGCGGAAATTCACCCCTCCACTTT,CASSRNDRGGNSPLHF
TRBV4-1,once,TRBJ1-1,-,TGCGCCAGCAGGGGGGGGGAAAGCACTGAAGCTTTCTTT,CASRGGESTEAFF